This entry concerns a single T cell receptor (beta chain). The data were obtained in a study of blood T cell repertoires in COVID-19. Only in-frame clones appear in the TCRdb table, and some are missing; sequencing was by immunoSEQ multiplex PCR. The data hold about 310,000 clones, with roughly 89% observed a single time. Patients of the Seattle cohort, enrolled during active infection, were followed longitudinally. CDR1 is SGHTA, CDR2 FQGNSA, per germline. V was trimmed by 0 bases and J by 3 bases, leaving 6 bases between them. The CDR3 sequence is 13 residues long. This chain links TRBV7-2 with TRBJ2-7; D may be TRBD2 (5 bases). The source of this sequence is a woman aged 35 to 49 with COVID-19, enrolled during active disease. Specimen: peripheral blood. CDR3 DNA: TGTGCCAGCAGCTTAGCAGGGAGCTACGAGCAGTACTTC. Residues: CASSLAGSYEQYF.